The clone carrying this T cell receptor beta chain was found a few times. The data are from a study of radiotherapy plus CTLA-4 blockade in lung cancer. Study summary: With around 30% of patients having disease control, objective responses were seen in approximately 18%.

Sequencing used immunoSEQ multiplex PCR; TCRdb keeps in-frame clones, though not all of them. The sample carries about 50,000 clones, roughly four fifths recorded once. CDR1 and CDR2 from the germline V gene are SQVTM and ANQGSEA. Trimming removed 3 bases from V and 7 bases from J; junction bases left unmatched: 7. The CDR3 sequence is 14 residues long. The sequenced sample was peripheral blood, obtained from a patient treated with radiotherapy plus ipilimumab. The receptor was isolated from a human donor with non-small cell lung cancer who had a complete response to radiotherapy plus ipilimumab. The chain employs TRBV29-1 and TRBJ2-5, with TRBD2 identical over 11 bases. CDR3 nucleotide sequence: TGCAGCGTTGACAAGACTAGCGGGGTGGGGACCCAGTACTTC. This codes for CSVDKTSGVGTQYF.